The rows below give T cell receptor beta chains drawn from one sample of a study of Tregs in tolerant kidney transplant recipients. The data were produced by immunoSEQ multiplex PCR, yet TCRdb's version contains in-frame clones alone and is incomplete. The sample lists about 240,000 clones; about 80% were seen once. The material sequenced was CD4+ T cells from blood. Receptors originate from a human donor in good health. The CDR3 runs from the conserved cysteine through the conserved F or W. The D gene is left open where the match is weak. The listing skips clone size in some rows; elsewhere it reads once, few, many or a size class.

-	-	TRBV5-4	TRBJ2-7	TGTGCCAGCAGCTCACCCCAGGGGTCTAGAGAGCAGTACTTC	CASSSPQGSREQYF
-	-	TRBV19	TRBJ2-3	TGTGCCAGTAGTGGTAGCGGCCATACGCAGTATTTT	CASSGSGHTQYF
-	-	TRBV7-9	TRBJ1-3	TGTGCCGTAGGGGTATTAGCTACTGGAAACACCATATATTTT	CAVGVLATGNTIYF
-	-	TRBV6-1	TRBJ2-5	TGTGCCAGCAGTCCGGGACCCCAGGGCGGGGAGACCCAGTACTTC	CASSPGPQGGETQYF
TRBD1	-	TRBV2	TRBJ1-6	TGTGCCAGCAGTGAACAGGACAGGTCCGGTTCACCCCTCCACTTT	CASSEQDRSGSPLHF
-	-	TRBV12-5	TRBJ2-7	TGTGCTAGTGGTTTGGTATACTACGAGCAGTACTTC	CASGLVYYEQYF
-	-	TRBV6-5	TRBJ2-7	TGTGCCAGCAGTTTTTCCTCCTCAGGGAACCCCTACGAGCAGTACTTC	CASSFSSSGNPYEQYF
-	-	TRBV25-1	TRBJ2-1	TGTGCCAGCAGTAACCCCGGGACATTGGGGTCTCAGCAGTTCTTC	CASSNPGTLGSQQFF
TRBD2	few	TRBV5-1	TRBJ2-1	TGCGCCAGCAGCTTGGCCGGGGGAGGGGACCGACTCACCGAGCAGTTCTTC	CASSLAGGGDRLTEQFF
-	-	TRBV2	TRBJ1-4	TGTGCCAGCAGCCGACCGGAGAATGAAAAACTGTTTTTT	CASSRPENEKLFF
-	-	TRBV6-6	TRBJ1-5	TGTGCCAGCAGGGAACAGGGAATGAGCAATCAGCCCCAGCATTTT	CASREQGMSNQPQHF
-	-	TRBV7-9	TRBJ1-5	TGTGCCAGCAGCTTCGGCGTACAGGGTTATAGCAATCAGCCCCAGCATTTT	CASSFGVQGYSNQPQHF
-	-	TRBV2	TRBJ2-1	TGTGCCAGCAGTGGGGCAGTCGCACGAGCCTACAATGAGCAGTTCTTC	CASSGAVARAYNEQFF
-	-	TRBV7-9	TRBJ1-2	TGTGCCAGCAGCTTAGCGGGCCCGGGGGCCAGGGGCTACACCTTC	CASSLAGPGARGYTF
TRBD1	few	TRBV6-1	TRBJ1-5	TGTGCCAGCAGCTCTACTGGACAGGAGATGCCCCAGCATTTT	CASSSTGQEMPQHF
-	-	TRBV9	TRBJ2-3	TGTGCCAGCAGCGTCCCGACAGGCCCCACAGATACGCAGTATTTT	CASSVPTGPTDTQYF